The TCR beta chain under discussion was sequenced for a study of cytomegalovirus exposure and HLA in healthy donors. This PCR relied on a set of 60 Vbeta primers and 13 Jbeta primers. The assay was immunoSEQ multiplex PCR, and TCRdb's table has in-frame clones only and misses some. There are 150,000 to 250,000 clones in the sample; 85% occur only once, and around 2.3% lies in the top ten. There are 13 residues in the CDR3. Germline CDR1 is SQVTM and CDR2 is ANQGSEA. V lost 5 bases, J lost 5 bases, and 8 bases stayed unmatched. A note on this clone: Its antigen remains unknown.

Donors were nominally healthy when sampled, though unrecorded immune exposures were likely. Findings of the study overall: Analyzed later, most CMV-associated TCR beta chains appeared HLA-restricted. The productive fraction for most TCR beta V segments was about 90% or about 30% in an earlier analysis. Exclusion applied to some V segments, including TRBV6-2 and TRBV6-3, as they were indistinguishable.

The chain recombines TRBV29-1 with TRBJ2-5, with 7 bases fitting TRBD2. The specimen sequenced was PBMCs. The origin of this receptor is a woman aged 45-59 years in good health and CMV-seronegative. CDR3 loop: CSVRTGGGETQYF. In nucleotides, the CDR3 is TGCAGCGTTCGCACGGGGGGAGGGGAGACCCAGTACTTC.